The 8 T cell receptor beta chains below all came from one sample that was sequenced in a study of cytomegalovirus exposure and HLA in healthy donors. 60 Vbeta and 13 Jbeta primers were used in PCR. The repertoire was sequenced with immunoSEQ multiplex PCR; TCRdb's copy has only in-frame clones and lacks some. The table shows roughly 180,000 clones, with 84% occurring only once. Material: PBMCs. All receptors come from a boy younger than 18 in good health and CMV-seronegative.

V usage is TRBV5-6 and J usage is TRBJ1-5; D is unresolved. This CDR3 is built from 15 residues. The V gene's germline CDR1 is SGHDT and CDR2 YYEEEE. V dropped 1 base and J dropped 2 bases, with 10 bases sitting between them. CDR3 nucleotide sequence: TGTGCCAGCAGCTTGTGGTACGTAGGCAATCAGCCCCAGCATTTT. Its protein is CASSLWYVGNQPQHF.

This clone was counted between two and nine times. The chain uses TRBV30 and TRBJ2-6, with D hard to call. The germline V gene encodes CDR1 GTSNPN and CDR2 SVGIG (reference sequence). V lost 5 bases and J lost 1, with 3 bases in between. This CDR3 is built from 12 residues. CDR3 sequence: CAWLSGANVLTF. Written as DNA, the CDR3 is TGTGCCTGGCTTTCTGGGGCCAACGTCCTGACTTTC.

V usage is TRBV5-1 and J usage is TRBJ2-1; possible D gene TRBD1, 5 bases. CDR1 SGHRS and CDR2 YFSETQ come from the germline V gene. The CDR3 has 14 amino acids. V lost 3 bases and J lost 7, with 14 bases in between. CDR3 DNA sequence: TGCGCCAGCAGCTCACAGGACCTCGAGAATGAGCAGTTCTTC. It specifies CASSSQDLENEQFF.

V gene TRBV5-6 combines with J gene TRBJ1-1, with D hard to call. The CDR3 covers 14 residues. V lost 1 base and J lost 0, with 7 bases in between. Germline V gene lookup returns CDR1 SGHDT and CDR2 YYEEEE. The CDR3 loop reads CASSLSPVNTEAFF. The CDR3 coding sequence is TGTGCCAGCAGCTTGTCCCCAGTGAACACTGAAGCTTTCTTT.

The V call is TRBV7-9, the J call TRBJ2-4; 7 bases line up with TRBD1. CDR3 size: 16 residues. CDR1 SEHNR and CDR2 FQNEAQ come from the germline V gene (reference sequence). V was pared by 5 bases and J by 6 bases, with 13 bases of the junction left unmatched. CDR3 coding DNA: TGTGCCAGCAGCCCGGTCGGGACAGAAGGTCGAAACATTCAGTACTTC. Protein product: CASSPVGTEGRNIQYF.

V usage is TRBV11-2 and J usage is TRBJ1-1; possibly TRBD1 for D (5 bases). Deletions cut 7 bases from V and 0 bases from J, with 18 bases between. The length of the CDR3 is 16 residues. Germline V CDR1 and CDR2: SGHAT, FQNNGV. This CDR3 is CASTLIDSLLNTEAFF. CDR3 DNA: TGTGCCAGCACCCTAATTGACAGCCTTTTGAACACTGAAGCTTTCTTT.

The genes are TRBV5-4 and TRBJ1-5; 7 bases agree with TRBD1. Germline V gene sequence: CDR1 SGHNT, CDR2 YYREEE (reference sequence). This CDR3 has 14 amino acids. The trim removed 4 bases at V and 7 bases at J, leaving 8 bases unmatched. CDR3 in amino acids: CASSRGLQGQPQHF. The CDR3 coding sequence is TGTGCCAGCAGCAGGGGGCTCCAGGGACAGCCCCAGCATTTT.

V and J are TRBV6-1 and TRBJ2-7; 14 bases are a match to TRBD2. V lost 9 bases to trimming and J lost 2 bases; unmatched junction nucleotides: 3. The CDR3 consists of 14 residues. Per the germline V gene, CDR1 is MNHNS and CDR2 is SASEGT. The CDR3: CASGLAGGPYEQYF. Written as DNA, the CDR3 is TGTGCCAGTGGACTAGCGGGAGGCCCCTACGAGCAGTACTTC.